This section outlines one TCR beta chain sequence together with its context. Profiling relied on immunoSEQ multiplex PCR, and the TCRdb table lists in-frame clones only, not all of them. The table includes 300,000 to 350,000 clones, less than 75% detected once. V lost 1 base, J lost 7 bases, and 11 bases lay in between. The germline V gene encodes CDR1 SGHVS and CDR2 FNYEAQ. This CDR3 spans 13 amino acids. The source of the sample is a study of shared clonotypes between healthy human individuals. Source material: memory CD4+ T cells sorted from blood. Subset here: CD45RA-negative fraction. This receptor was obtained from a man under 40 in good health. This chain uses TRBV7-6 with TRBJ2-7; D might be TRBD2 (7 bases). CDR3 residues: CASSLVGGEEQYF. The CDR3 coding sequence is TGTGCCAGCAGCTTAGTAGGGGGGGAGGAGCAGTACTTC.